Listed here are 9 T cell receptor beta chains from one sample, sequenced in a study of beta chain features in type 1 diabetes. Since all of the isolated RNA was reverse transcribed, expressed TCRB transcripts were what got sequenced. Produced via immunoSEQ multiplex PCR; TCRdb's table is partial and in-frame only. Of 350,000 or so clones in the sample, 20% were seen once. The sample taken for sequencing was naive CD4+ T cells from blood. The source is a woman aged 18-30 years in good health.

The CDR3 reads CAHTGGDTDTQYF. The CDR3 DNA is TGTGCCCATACAGGGGGGGACACAGATACGCAGTATTTT. The V gene is TRBV30, the J gene TRBJ2-3, with D tentatively TRBD1 (8 bases). The CDR3 runs to 13 residues. Looked up from germline, CDR1 is GTSNPN and CDR2 is SVGIG (reference sequence). With 8 bases removed from V and 2 bases from J, the gap between germline ends came to 14 bases.

This clone came up a few times. The CDR3 DNA reads TGTGCCAGCAGCCGCCAAGTCGGACAGGCTAACTATGGCTACACCTTC. Translated: CASSRQVGQANYGYTF. The rearrangement joins TRBV4-2 to TRBJ1-2, with TRBD1 identical over 7 bases. The CDR3 extends over 16 amino acids. V was clipped by 4 bases and J by 0 bases; unmatched bases: 8. In germline, CDR1 is LGHNA, CDR2 YNFKEQ.

This clone has more than one count but fewer than ten. J is TRBJ1-2 and V is TRBV6-6; D call uncertain. Germline V gene data show CDR1 as MNHNY and CDR2 as SVGAGI (reference sequence). The germline V and J ends were trimmed by 7 bases and 7 bases, with 10 bases remaining between them. The CDR3 has 11 amino acids. The CDR3, as DNA: TGTGCCAGCACTACTCTTGGTGGCTACACCTTC. Encoded protein: CASTTLGGYTF.

This chain uses TRBV30 with TRBJ2-1, with 7 nucleotides matching TRBD2. The V gene's germline CDR1 is GTSNPN and CDR2 SVGIG (reference sequence). The CDR3 extends over 15 amino acids. V lost 2 bases and J lost 0; bases outside the gene matches: 4. CDR3 protein: CAWSRLADSYNEQFF. In DNA form, the CDR3 reads TGTGCCTGGAGTAGGCTAGCGGACTCCTACAATGAGCAGTTCTTC.

In its sample, this clone was seen a few times. The sample contains more than one DNA sequence encoding this CDR3. The gene calls are TRBV18 and TRBJ1-2; weak D call: TRBD1 (6 bases). The V end lost 3 bases, the J end lost 1 base, and 6 bases lay between the germline ends. CDR1 and CDR2 from the germline V gene are KGHSH and LQKENI. The CDR3 is 13 residues long. CDR3 sequence: CASSPDSNYGYTF. The CDR3 DNA sequence: TGTGCCAGCTCACCGGACAGTAACTATGGCTACACCTTC.

This clone was seen a few times. V gene TRBV7-3 combines with J gene TRBJ1-2; TRBD1 is a possible D gene (5 bases). The germline V gene encodes CDR1 SGHTA and CDR2 FQGTGA. There are 14 residues in the CDR3. Trimming stripped 5 bases from V and 5 bases from J, with 15 bases between. CDR3 loop: CASSRRRDEYGYTF. The CDR3, as DNA: TGTGCCAGCAGCAGGAGGCGGGACGAATATGGCTACACCTTC. Full variable domain (rest looked up from reference TRBV7-3 and TRBJ1-2): GAGVSQTPSNKVTEKGKYVELRCDPISGHTALYWYRQSLGQGPEFLIYFQGTGAADDSGLPNDRFFAVRPEGSVSTLKIQRTERGDSAVYLCASSRRRDEYGYTFGSGTRLTVV.

The V call is TRBV5-4, the J call TRBJ2-7; 10 bases are shared with TRBD1. With 2 bases clipped from V and 2 bases from J, the junction kept 7 bases outside the gene matches. The CDR3 sequence is 16 residues long. Germline V lookup: CDR1 SGHNT, CDR2 YYREEE (reference sequence). CDR3 amino acids: CASSFGTGEITYEQYF. CDR3 sequence (DNA): TGTGCCAGCAGCTTCGGGACAGGGGAAATCACCTACGAGCAGTACTTC. Looking up the rest from reference TRBV5-4 and TRBJ2-7 gives the full variable domain: ETGVTQSPTHLIKTRGQQVTLRCSSQSGHNTVSWYQQALGQGPQFIFQYYREEENGRGNFPPRFSGLQFPNYSSELNVNALELDDSALYLCASSFGTGEITYEQYFGPGTRLTVT.

The gene calls are TRBV7-3 and TRBJ2-2, with TRBD1 matching 7 bases. V dropped 4 bases and J dropped 8; count of bases not matched to a gene: 4. The V gene's germline CDR1 is SGHTA and CDR2 FQGTGA. The CDR3 sequence is 13 residues long. This CDR3 is CASSYGDRGELFF. The CDR3 DNA sequence: TGTGCCAGCAGCTATGGGGACAGAGGGGAGCTGTTTTTT.

The chain joins TRBV5-4 to TRBJ2-5, with D tentatively TRBD2 (6 bases). The V and J ends lost 3 bases and 4 bases respectively, with 13 bases between them. The germline V gene has CDR1 SGHNT and CDR2 YYREEE (reference sequence). The CDR3 is 14 amino acids. The CDR3 region is CASSSGTGSETQYF. The CDR3 coding sequence is TGTGCCAGCAGCTCGGGGACTGGGTCAGAGACCCAGTACTTC.